The TCR beta chain described here comes from a study of blood T cell repertoires in COVID-19. About the study: Researchers got acute and convalescent COVID-19 samples from the United States, Italy and Spain.

Followed over time, Seattle patients had been enrolled while infection was active. As processed by the authors: By means of reference gene primer amplification, nucleated cell counts were estimated. The repertoire was sequenced with immunoSEQ multiplex PCR; TCRdb's copy has only in-frame clones and lacks some. V and J calls and clone size are as listed in that table; D and trimming were resolved from the DNA. The table includes under 400,000 clones, approximately 89% detected once. Germline V gene sequence: CDR1 SGHAT, CDR2 FQNNGV. This CDR3 contains 13 residues. Trimming took off 4 bases at V and 0 bases at J, with 4 bases between the two ends. This clone was seen more than once but under ten times.

The TCR was taken from a woman between 25 and 40 years old with COVID-19, enrolled during active disease. V and J are TRBV11-2 and TRBJ1-5, with D uncertain. Sequenced material: peripheral blood. The CDR3 loop reads CASSSHSNQPQHF. CDR3 in DNA: TGTGCCAGCAGCTCCCATAGCAATCAGCCCCAGCATTTT. The entire variable domain, with the rest obtained from reference TRBV11-2 and TRBJ1-5, is as follows: EAGVAQSPRYKIIEKRQSVAFWCNPISGHATLYWYQQILGQGPKLLIQFQNNGVVDDSQLPKDRFSAERLKGVDSTLKIQPAKLEDSAVYLCASSSHSNQPQHFGDGTRLSIL.